This entry concerns a single TCR beta chain. Its antigen is unidentified. CDR3 length: 12 amino acids. Germline-derived CDR1 and CDR2 are KGHSH and LQKENI. V was shortened by 0 bases and J by 8 bases, with 2 bases between the two germline ends. The record originates from a study of vaccination and CD4 T cells after COVID-19. Background on the study: Convalescent persons amounted to six males plus four females, two of whom were Hispanic. Median time from second vaccine dose to sampling was just over 70 days (14 to 241).

The Oncomine TCR Beta short-read assay sequenced DNA from cultured CD4+ T cells. TCRdb re-analysed the PCR reads in MiXCR, keeping a single row per CDR3 protein. This table holds under 20,000 distinct CDR3 sequences, over 45% found once. Treatment: approximately 11-day PBMC culture with coronavirus spike peptide pools or control peptides (ViraFEST assay). Here the sequenced sample was CD4+ T cells from blood, cultured in vitro, taken before SARS-CoV-2 vaccination. The V gene is TRBV18, the J gene TRBJ1-6; no reliable D call. This TCR came from a human donor who had recovered from COVID-19. The CDR3 DNA is TGTGCCAGCTCACCACCGGATTCACCCCTCCACTTT. It yields the protein CASSPPDSPLHF.